This T cell receptor beta chain was obtained from a study of cytomegalovirus exposure and HLA in healthy donors. Study results and caveats: Usually a TCR sequence was rare, but some public TCRs were found in many donors.

The PCR ran on 60 Vbeta and 13 Jbeta primers. Assay: immunoSEQ multiplex PCR; the TCRdb copy retains only in-frame clones and omits some. The table shows roughly 90,000 clones, with approximately 74% occurring only once. Germline lookup yields CDR1 LNHDA and CDR2 SQIVND (reference sequence). V gave up 5 bases and J gave up 6 bases, with 13 bases separating them. The CDR3 extends over 13 amino acids. As for this clone: The antigen remains undetermined.

Material: PBMCs. The V call is TRBV19, the J call TRBJ1-2; the D is unclear. This receptor was taken from a man under 40 in good health and CMV-seropositive. CDR3 bases: TGTGCCAGTAGTCCCCAACGGGTGGATGGCTACACCTTC. This encodes CASSPQRVDGYTF.